Listed below are T cell receptor beta chains from one sample, sequenced in a study of a mutant IDH1 vaccine in newly diagnosed glioma. Here immunoSEQ multiplex PCR was the method, and the copy in TCRdb shows in-frame clones only, minus some. The sample has tens of thousands of clones, more than 65% seen once; the top ten hold approximately 7.5%. Their antigens are not known. The sample in question was PBMCs, obtained from a glioma patient whose treatment included an IDH1 peptide vaccine. The receptor set was obtained from a man over 45 with glioma. CDR3s include the opening cysteine and the closing phenylalanine or tryptophan. D genes are given only for firm matches. Some rows have no size entry. The others give once, few or many, or a class for an expanded clone.

clone size: few
V gene: TRBV5-6
J gene: TRBJ2-7
D gene: NA
CDR3 protein: CASSSRLDMTSYEQYF
CDR3 DNA: TGTGCCAGCAGCTCACGATTAGACATGACGTCCTACGAGCAGTACTTC

clone size: NA
V gene: TRBV5-6
J gene: TRBJ2-5
D gene: NA
CDR3 protein: CASSSPSGYQETQYF
CDR3 DNA: TGTGCCAGCAGCTCCCCATCCGGGTACCAAGAGACCCAGTACTTC

clone size: NA
V gene: TRBV30
J gene: TRBJ1-3
D gene: NA
CDR3 protein: CAWNVGGTIYF
CDR3 DNA: TGTGCCTGGAATGTAGGGGGCACCATATATTTT

clone size: NA
V gene: TRBV29-1
J gene: TRBJ2-3
D gene: TRBD1
CDR3 protein: CSAEGTAKNTDTQYF
CDR3 DNA: TGCAGCGCCGAAGGGACAGCGAAAAACACAGATACGCAGTATTTT

clone size: NA
V gene: TRBV5-4
J gene: TRBJ2-1
D gene: NA
CDR3 protein: CASSLGSRDSPNEQFF
CDR3 DNA: TGTGCCAGCAGCTTAGGCAGCCGCGATTCTCCTAATGAGCAGTTCTTC

clone size: NA
V gene: TRBV7-9
J gene: TRBJ1-5
D gene: NA
CDR3 protein: CASSLGPGSQHF
CDR3 DNA: TGTGCCAGCAGCTTAGGACCAGGGTCCCAGCATTTT

clone size: NA
V gene: TRBV6-5
J gene: TRBJ2-3
D gene: TRBD1
CDR3 protein: CASSYRQGVGNTQYF
CDR3 DNA: TGTGCCAGCAGTTACCGACAGGGAGTGGGGAATACGCAGTATTTT

clone size: NA
V gene: TRBV6-5
J gene: TRBJ1-1
D gene: TRBD1
CDR3 protein: CASSYSMNRGTEAFF
CDR3 DNA: TGTGCCAGCAGTTACTCGATGAACAGGGGGACTGAAGCTTTCTTT

clone size: NA
V gene: TRBV7-9
J gene: TRBJ1-3
D gene: TRBD1
CDR3 protein: CASSSRTGDSGNTIYF
CDR3 DNA: TGTGCCAGCAGCTCCCGGACAGGGGACTCTGGAAACACCATATATTTT

clone size: NA
V gene: TRBV14
J gene: TRBJ2-7
D gene: NA
CDR3 protein: CASSQAGTGPRQYF
CDR3 DNA: TGTGCCAGCAGCCAAGCCGGGACCGGACCGCGGCAGTACTTC

clone size: NA
V gene: TRBV7-8
J gene: TRBJ1-1
D gene: TRBD1
CDR3 protein: CASSLGGRGVNTEAFF
CDR3 DNA: TGTGCCAGCAGCTTAGGCGGCAGGGGGGTGAACACTGAAGCTTTCTTT

clone size: few
V gene: TRBV6-1
J gene: TRBJ1-5
D gene: TRBD1
CDR3 protein: CASSSGTGVNQPQHF
CDR3 DNA: TGTGCCAGCAGCTCCGGGACAGGGGTTAATCAGCCCCAGCATTTT

clone size: NA
V gene: TRBV28
J gene: TRBJ2-7
D gene: TRBD1
CDR3 protein: CASVGPHRGQYEQYF
CDR3 DNA: TGTGCCAGCGTGGGCCCCCACAGGGGGCAGTACGAGCAGTACTTC

clone size: NA
V gene: TRBV30
J gene: TRBJ2-4
D gene: NA
CDR3 protein: CAWSVHYSENIQYF
CDR3 DNA: TGTGCCTGGAGTGTGCATTACAGTGAAAACATTCAGTACTTC

clone size: NA
V gene: TRBV7-6
J gene: TRBJ2-3
D gene: NA
CDR3 protein: CASSRRDTLNTDTQYF
CDR3 DNA: TGTGCCAGCAGCCGCCGGGACACCCTTAACACAGATACGCAGTATTTT

clone size: NA
V gene: TRBV27
J gene: TRBJ1-4
D gene: NA
CDR3 protein: CASSFGRPWATNEKLFF
CDR3 DNA: TGTGCCAGCAGCTTTGGCCGTCCCTGGGCAACTAATGAAAAACTGTTTTTT

clone size: NA
V gene: TRBV19
J gene: TRBJ2-7
D gene: TRBD1
CDR3 protein: CASRRSGQGSFHEQYF
CDR3 DNA: TGTGCCAGTAGGCGATCGGGACAGGGCTCTTTCCACGAGCAGTACTTC

clone size: NA
V gene: TRBV7-2
J gene: TRBJ1-4
D gene: NA
CDR3 protein: CASSLAAGYGEKLFF
CDR3 DNA: TGTGCCAGCAGCTTAGCAGCGGGGTATGGAGAAAAACTGTTTTTT

clone size: few
V gene: TRBV29-1
J gene: TRBJ1-2
D gene: NA
CDR3 protein: CSVEGTAAGNYGYTF
CDR3 DNA: TGCAGCGTTGAAGGGACAGCCGCGGGCAACTATGGCTACACCTTC

clone size: NA
V gene: TRBV6-5
J gene: TRBJ1-2
D gene: NA
CDR3 protein: CASRPHGQPYGYTF
CDR3 DNA: TGTGCCAGCAGACCCCATGGACAGCCCTATGGCTACACCTTC

clone size: NA
V gene: TRBV19
J gene: TRBJ2-3
D gene: TRBD2
CDR3 protein: CASSSTGTSGSRTDTQYF
CDR3 DNA: TGTGCCAGTAGTTCGACCGGGACTAGCGGGAGCAGAACAGATACGCAGTATTTT

clone size: NA
V gene: TRBV7-9
J gene: TRBJ1-2
D gene: TRBD1
CDR3 protein: CASSDATGGAIYGYTF
CDR3 DNA: TGTGCCAGCAGCGACGCGACAGGGGGCGCGATCTATGGCTACACCTTC